A selection of T cell receptor beta chains follows, all from one sample in a study of cytomegalovirus exposure and HLA in healthy donors. The protocol was immunoSEQ multiplex PCR, while the TCRdb copy is restricted to in-frame clones and leaves out a portion. Reported are about 88,000 clones; the ten largest clones contain roughly 6%. The sequencing input was PBMCs. The source is a girl between 10 and 17 years old in good health and CMV-seropositive. Each CDR3 is given with its conserved first and last residue. The D gene is left open where the match is weak.

D gene,V gene,J gene,CDR3 DNA,CDR3 protein
.,TRBV6-5,TRBJ1-2,TGTGCCACGGCGCCTAGTGGCTACACCTTC,CATAPSGYTF
TRBD1,TRBV7-9,TRBJ2-2,TGTGCCAGCAGCTTACCAGGGGGGAACACCGGGGAGCTGTTTTTT,CASSLPGGNTGELFF
.,TRBV7-2,TRBJ2-1,TGTGCCAGCAGCTTAGACGTGCGGTGGGTCAATGAGCAGTTCTTC,CASSLDVRWVNEQFF
TRBD2,TRBV5-1,TRBJ2-7,TGCGCCAGCAGCCTTCTCAGCGGGGCTGCCTACGAGCAGTACTTC,CASSLLSGAAYEQYF
.,TRBV6-5,TRBJ2-3,TGTGCCAGCAGTTCACAGGGTTTCTCAGATACGCAGTATTTT,CASSSQGFSDTQYF
.,TRBV4-3,TRBJ1-1,TGCGCCAGCAGCCAAGGCAGGGCAGGGGAAGCTTTCTTT,CASSQGRAGEAFF
.,TRBV27,TRBJ1-2,TGTGCCAGCAGGCTGGGAGGTCAGTATGGCTACACCTTC,CASRLGGQYGYTF
TRBD1,TRBV6-5,TRBJ1-3,TGTGCCAGCAGTACGGACAGGAGCTCTGGAAACACCATATATTTT,CASSTDRSSGNTIYF
TRBD1,TRBV11-2,TRBJ1-1,TGTGCCAGCAGTTCTCGATTGACAGGGGAGAACACTGAAGCTTTCTTT,CASSSRLTGENTEAFF
TRBD1,TRBV18,TRBJ1-1,TGTGCCAGCTCACCGTTTCAGGGGGACGACACTGAAGCTTTCTTT,CASSPFQGDDTEAFF
TRBD1,TRBV19,TRBJ2-4,TGTGCCAGTAGCCACTTAACCACCTACAGGGGGCAAAACATTCAGTACTTC,CASSHLTTYRGQNIQYF
.,TRBV6-5,TRBJ1-5,TGTGCCAGCACCCCGTTCGCGGGGGCTCAGCCCCAGCATTTT,CASTPFAGAQPQHF
.,TRBV28,TRBJ2-6,TGTGCCAGCAGTTTAGAACAGGGGACTGACCTGACTTTC,CASSLEQGTDLTF
.,TRBV10-3,TRBJ1-1,TGTGCCATCAGTGGTCCACTGGAAGCTTTCTTT,CAISGPLEAFF
TRBD1,TRBV5-6,TRBJ2-7,TGTGCCAGCAGCTTGGTGGCGGGACAGGTCCACGAGCAGTACTTC,CASSLVAGQVHEQYF
TRBD1,TRBV29-1,TRBJ1-1,TGCAGCGTGCCCAAGACCGGGACAGTGAACACTGAAGCTTTCTTT,CSVPKTGTVNTEAFF
TRBD1,TRBV4-2,TRBJ1-2,TGTGCCAGCAGCCAAGGACTACAGGGGGTCGCTAACTATGGCTACACCTTC,CASSQGLQGVANYGYTF
.,TRBV19,TRBJ1-2,TGTGCCAGTAGTATAGGGAGGACAGCGGATGGCTACACCTTC,CASSIGRTADGYTF
.,TRBV5-4,TRBJ2-2,TGTGCCAGCAGCTTGTATACAGGCACAACCACCCGGGAGCTGTTTTTT,CASSLYTGTTTRELFF
.,TRBV18,TRBJ1-3,TGTGCCAGCTCACAGGGCTGGACAGACAAAACTGGAAACACCATATATTTT,CASSQGWTDKTGNTIYF
TRBD1,TRBV6-5,TRBJ1-1,TGTGCCAGCAGTGTGGGACAGCACACTGAAGCTTTCTTT,CASSVGQHTEAFF
TRBD1,TRBV28,TRBJ1-4,TGTGCCACGGTAGGACAGGGCCCTGCAACTAATGAAAAACTGTTTTTT,CATVGQGPATNEKLFF
.,TRBV2,TRBJ1-1,TGTGCCAGCAGGCCCATGGACAGTAACACTGAAGCTTTCTTT,CASRPMDSNTEAFF
TRBD1,TRBV6-1,TRBJ1-4,TGTGCCAGCAGTGATATCTACCTGACAGGGGATAGTGAAAAACTGTTTTTT,CASSDIYLTGDSEKLFF
TRBD1,TRBV4-1,TRBJ2-7,TGCGCCAGCAGCCACCTCTCGGGGGACAGGGGGGACTACGAGCAGTACTTC,CASSHLSGDRGDYEQYF
TRBD1,TRBV13,TRBJ2-5,TGTGCCAGCAGCTCCCGACAGGGGGGGTCCCAAGAGACCCAGTACTTC,CASSSRQGGSQETQYF
TRBD2,TRBV4-1,TRBJ2-1,TGCGCCAGCAGCCAAGATCAGGCGGGGGGCGTCTACAATGAGCAGTTCTTC,CASSQDQAGGVYNEQFF
.,TRBV29-1,TRBJ2-7,TGCAGCGTTGCCCACATGACGGCGGGCGAGCAGTACTTC,CSVAHMTAGEQYF
.,TRBV25-1,TRBJ1-2,TGTGCCAGCAGTGACCTCGACAGGATCTATGGCTACACCTTC,CASSDLDRIYGYTF
.,TRBV6-1,TRBJ2-1,TGTGCCAGCAGTGACTTTATTGGGGGGTCCCCCAATGAGCAGTTCTTC,CASSDFIGGSPNEQFF
.,TRBV10-3,TRBJ2-5,TGTGCCATCAGGGGGACGGAGGGAGGCGAGACCCAGTACTTC,CAIRGTEGGETQYF
TRBD1,TRBV4-1,TRBJ1-3,TGCGCCAGCAGCCATACTACAGGTGAAGGGGGCGGAAACACCATATATTTT,CASSHTTGEGGGNTIYF
TRBD1,TRBV7-9,TRBJ1-2,TGTGCCAGCAGTTGGGGACAGAATCTTAACTATGGCTACACCTTC,CASSWGQNLNYGYTF
TRBD2,TRBV2,TRBJ2-2,TGTGCCAGTCGAAGCGGGACTGCGAACACCGGGGAGCTGTTTTTT,CASRSGTANTGELFF
TRBD2,TRBV18,TRBJ2-3,TGTGCCAGCTCACCACGGGAGGGGATCACAGATACGCAGTATTTT,CASSPREGITDTQYF
.,TRBV10-2,TRBJ1-2,TGCGCCAGCAGTGAGTACGACAGCTATGGCTACACCTTC,CASSEYDSYGYTF
.,TRBV2,TRBJ1-1,TGTGCCAGCATCCCTGTTGGGCTGGGCACTGAAGCTTTCTTT,CASIPVGLGTEAFF
TRBD2,TRBV5-6,TRBJ2-2,TGTGCCAGCAGCTTGGCGGGGGGTATGACCGGGGAGCTGTTTTTT,CASSLAGGMTGELFF
.,TRBV19,TRBJ1-1,TGTGCCAGTATCAACATACAGGGGAACACTGAAGCTTTCTTT,CASINIQGNTEAFF
.,TRBV6-5,TRBJ2-1,TGTGCCAGCTCGGATGGGAGCGGAGTGTTCAATGAGCAGTTCTTC,CASSDGSGVFNEQFF
.,TRBV5-5,TRBJ1-4,TGTGCCAGCAGGTCAATACAGGGAACTAATGAAAAACTGTTTTTT,CASRSIQGTNEKLFF
TRBD2,TRBV10-2,TRBJ2-5,TGCGCCACCCGGTTCGGGGGGAGGGAGACCCAGTACTTC,CATRFGGRETQYF
TRBD2,TRBV19,TRBJ2-1,TGTGCCAGTAGTAGCTCTTGGGGGGGGAGCTCCTACAATGAGCAGTTCTTC,CASSSSWGGSSYNEQFF
TRBD2,TRBV4-1,TRBJ2-3,TGCGCCAGCAGCCAAGTGCGGGGAGGGAAGGATACGCAGTATTTT,CASSQVRGGKDTQYF
TRBD1,TRBV7-2,TRBJ1-4,TGTGCCAGCAGCTTATACGGGACAGCGGATAATGAAAAACTGTTTTTT,CASSLYGTADNEKLFF
TRBD1,TRBV4-2,TRBJ2-2,TGTGCCAGCAGCCAAGAAACAGGGGACACCGGGGAGCTGTTTTTT,CASSQETGDTGELFF
.,TRBV7-2,TRBJ1-3,TGTGCCAGCAGCTTAGGTCGGCAGGACTCTGGAAACACCATATATTTT,CASSLGRQDSGNTIYF
.,TRBV4-3,TRBJ1-1,TGCGCCAGCAGCCAAGATCGAGGGCCGGACACTGAAGCTTTCTTT,CASSQDRGPDTEAFF
TRBD2,TRBV5-6,TRBJ2-3,TGTGCCAGCAGGACATCCGGGAGGAGAGGGGATACGCAGTATTTT,CASRTSGRRGDTQYF
.,TRBV29-1,TRBJ2-1,TGCAGCGTTGGTCGGCAGTGGAGGGGCTATTATGAGCAGTTCTTC,CSVGRQWRGYYEQFF
TRBD1,TRBV2,TRBJ1-4,TGTGCCAGCAGCAGGGACAGGGAGAGTGAAAAACTGTTTTTT,CASSRDRESEKLFF
TRBD1,TRBV27,TRBJ2-7,TGTGCCAGCAGTTTATACCCGGGACAGGGTAACGAGCAGTACTTC,CASSLYPGQGNEQYF
TRBD2,TRBV7-3,TRBJ2-1,TGTGCCAGCAGCTTAGGAGCGGGGGGGAAGCAGTTCTTC,CASSLGAGGKQFF
.,TRBV18,TRBJ1-5,TGTGCCAGCTCACCGGCAGGGGCCCCCGGACCCCAGCATTTT,CASSPAGAPGPQHF
.,TRBV6-6,TRBJ1-5,TGTGCCAGCAGTGCCGGGAGGGGGAATCAGCCCCAGCATTTT,CASSAGRGNQPQHF